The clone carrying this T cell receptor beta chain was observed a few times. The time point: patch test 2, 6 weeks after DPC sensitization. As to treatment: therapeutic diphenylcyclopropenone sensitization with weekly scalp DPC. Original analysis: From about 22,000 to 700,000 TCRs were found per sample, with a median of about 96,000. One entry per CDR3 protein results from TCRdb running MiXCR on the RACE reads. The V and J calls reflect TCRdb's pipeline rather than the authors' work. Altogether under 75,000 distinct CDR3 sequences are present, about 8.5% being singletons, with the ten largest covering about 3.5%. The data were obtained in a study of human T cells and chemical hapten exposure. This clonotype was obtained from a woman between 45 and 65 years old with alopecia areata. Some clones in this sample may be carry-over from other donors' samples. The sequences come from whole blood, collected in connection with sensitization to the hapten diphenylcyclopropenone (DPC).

The CDR3 loop reads CASRVGLAGPDTQYF. CDR3 DNA sequence: TGCGCCAGCAGGGTCGGGCTAGCGGGGCCAGATACGCAGTATTTT. The rearrangement joins TRBV5-1 to TRBJ2-3; 9 nucleotides match TRBD2. Germline-derived CDR1 and CDR2 are SGHRS and YFSETQ. CDR3 length equals 15 residues. V shed 5 bases and J 4 bases; nucleotides not matched to a gene: 8.